This TCR beta chain is from a study of human T cells and chemical hapten exposure. Study information: Minor pooled library volume differences mainly drove per-sample TCR yield variation. Study outcomes and limitations: TCRs exceeding 1 in 1000 frequency stayed unchanged with DPC sensitization.

As processed by the authors: Samples contained a median of about 100,000 TCRs, with a range of 23,224 to 690,600. TCRdb reprocessed the RACE reads with MiXCR, giving one entry per CDR3 protein. V and J calls and clone size were set by TCRdb, not the authors. The repertoire holds over 100,000 distinct CDR3 sequences, with approximately 8.3% as singletons. Time point described: healthy volunteer bleed at 2 weeks. Extraction yielded total RNA from whole blood (unfractionated). This clonotype was seen more than once but under ten times. The antigen is undetermined. The CDR3 length is 15 residues. Germline V CDR1 and CDR2: SEHNR, FQNEAQ (reference sequence). The V and J ends lost 6 bases and 2 bases, in that order; junction bases with no gene match: 9.

This sequence joins TRBV7-9 and TRBJ2-5; the match to TRBD2 covers 7 bases. This receptor was identified in a male donor in good health. Some clones in this sample may be carry-over from other donors' samples. The source material was whole blood. In DNA form, the CDR3 reads TGTGCCAGCAGTCCTCTAGCGGTCCCACAAGAGACCCAGTACTTC. It is translated as CASSPLAVPQETQYF. Filled out from reference TRBV7-9 and TRBJ2-5, the complete variable domain reads DTGVSQNPRHKITKRGQNVTFRCDPISEHNRLYWYRQTLGQGPEFLTYFQNEAQLEKSRLLSDRFSAERPKGSFSTLEIQRTEQGDSAMYLCASSPLAVPQETQYFGPGTRLLVL.